These T cell receptor beta chains were read from a single sample in a study of blood T cell repertoires in COVID-19. Generated by immunoSEQ multiplex PCR, the TCRdb table keeps only in-frame clones and is missing some. The sample has under 300,000 clones, 80% to 90% seen once. The sequenced material came from peripheral blood. The receptor set was obtained from a woman in her seventies with acute or convalescent COVID-19. CDR3s include the opening cysteine and the closing phenylalanine or tryptophan. Each record gives: J gene, D gene, CDR3 length, V gene, clone size, CDR3 protein, CDR3 DNA. D genes are given only for firm matches. Size is omitted from some rows. Given values are once, few, many or a class for expanded clones.

J gene: TRBJ2-5; D gene: NA; CDR3 length: 14; V gene: TRBV6-5; clone size: NA; CDR3 protein: CASSSSLGRETQYF; CDR3 DNA: TGTGCCAGCAGTTCCTCATTAGGGAGGGAGACCCAGTACTTC
J gene: TRBJ2-5; D gene: NA; CDR3 length: 12; V gene: TRBV14; clone size: NA; CDR3 protein: CASSLRLGELYF; CDR3 DNA: TGTGCCAGCAGCCTCCGACTTGGGGAGCTGTACTTC
J gene: TRBJ1-5; D gene: NA; CDR3 length: 13; V gene: TRBV6-5; clone size: once; CDR3 protein: CASTVSLDRPQHF; CDR3 DNA: TGTGCCAGCACAGTCTCGCTCGATCGGCCCCAGCATTTT
J gene: TRBJ2-1; D gene: NA; CDR3 length: 13; V gene: TRBV2; clone size: NA; CDR3 protein: CASSHSFSNEQFF; CDR3 DNA: TGTGCCAGCAGCCACTCTTTTTCCAATGAGCAGTTCTTC
J gene: TRBJ1-1; D gene: TRBD1; CDR3 length: 14; V gene: TRBV7-2; clone size: NA; CDR3 protein: CASSFRDRNTEAFF; CDR3 DNA: TGTGCCAGCAGCTTCCGGGACAGGAACACTGAAGCTTTCTTT
J gene: TRBJ1-2; D gene: TRBD1; CDR3 length: 12; V gene: TRBV3-1/TRBV3-2; clone size: NA; CDR3 protein: CASSLNQGVDTF; CDR3 DNA: TGTGCCAGCAGCCTCAACCAGGGGGTTGACACCTTC
J gene: TRBJ2-5; D gene: TRBD2; CDR3 length: 13; V gene: TRBV18; clone size: once; CDR3 protein: CASSDGGGETQYF; CDR3 DNA: TGTGCCAGCTCCGACGGCGGGGGAGAGACCCAGTACTTC
J gene: TRBJ2-3; D gene: TRBD1; CDR3 length: 13; V gene: TRBV7-3; clone size: once; CDR3 protein: CASSPTGQTKPNF; CDR3 DNA: TGTGCCAGCAGCCCCACGGGACAGACAAAGCCGAATTTT
J gene: TRBJ1-1; D gene: TRBD1; CDR3 length: 15; V gene: TRBV6-5; clone size: NA; CDR3 protein: CASSTQGQKNTEAFF; CDR3 DNA: TGTGCCAGCAGTACGCAGGGACAGAAGAACACTGAAGCTTTCTTT
J gene: TRBJ1-1; D gene: TRBD1; CDR3 length: 14; V gene: TRBV18; clone size: NA; CDR3 protein: CASSLRGRRTEAFF; CDR3 DNA: TGTGCCAGCTCGCTCAGGGGGCGCAGAACTGAAGCTTTCTTT
J gene: TRBJ2-6; D gene: NA; CDR3 length: 17; V gene: TRBV24-1; clone size: NA; CDR3 protein: CATSDWGGPSGANVLTF; CDR3 DNA: TGTGCCACCAGTGATTGGGGGGGGCCCTCTGGGGCCAACGTCCTGACTTTC
J gene: TRBJ2-3; D gene: NA; CDR3 length: 13; V gene: TRBV19; clone size: NA; CDR3 protein: CASSIVPGDTQYF; CDR3 DNA: TGTGCCAGTAGTATCGTGCCGGGAGATACGCAGTATTTT
J gene: TRBJ1-1; D gene: TRBD1; CDR3 length: 15; V gene: TRBV5-4; clone size: NA; CDR3 protein: CASSGDRGSNTEAFF; CDR3 DNA: TGTGCCAGCAGTGGGGACAGGGGCTCCAACACTGAAGCTTTCTTT
J gene: TRBJ1-4; D gene: NA; CDR3 length: 15; V gene: TRBV2; clone size: few; CDR3 protein: CASSYISSANEKLFF; CDR3 DNA: TGTGCCAGCAGTTACATATCGTCAGCTAATGAAAAACTGTTTTTT
J gene: TRBJ2-2; D gene: TRBD1; CDR3 length: 13; V gene: TRBV6-5; clone size: NA; CDR3 protein: CASRQGVNGELFF; CDR3 DNA: TGTGCCAGCAGGCAGGGGGTGAACGGGGAGCTGTTTTTT
J gene: TRBJ2-2; D gene: NA; CDR3 length: 12; V gene: TRBV11-2; clone size: NA; CDR3 protein: CASSLNTGELFF; CDR3 DNA: TGTGCCAGCAGCCTTAACACCGGGGAGCTGTTTTTT
J gene: TRBJ2-5; D gene: NA; CDR3 length: 15; V gene: TRBV6-5; clone size: NA; CDR3 protein: CASSYTGQLGETQYF; CDR3 DNA: TGTGCCAGCAGTTACACCGGACAGTTGGGGGAGACCCAGTACTTC
J gene: TRBJ1-2; D gene: NA; CDR3 length: 13; V gene: TRBV9; clone size: NA; CDR3 protein: CASSVVQGDGYTF; CDR3 DNA: TGTGCCAGCAGCGTAGTACAGGGCGATGGCTACACCTTC
J gene: TRBJ1-2; D gene: TRBD1; CDR3 length: 16; V gene: TRBV27; clone size: few; CDR3 protein: CASSLQAGTATYGYTF; CDR3 DNA: TGTGCCAGCAGTCTCCAAGCCGGGACAGCAACCTATGGCTACACCTTC
J gene: TRBJ2-2; D gene: TRBD2; CDR3 length: 19; V gene: TRBV2; clone size: NA; CDR3 protein: CASSEDRVTSGGAGGELFF; CDR3 DNA: TGTGCCAGCAGTGAAGATAGGGTCACTAGCGGGGGGGCCGGCGGGGAGCTGTTTTTT
J gene: TRBJ1-2; D gene: NA; CDR3 length: 16; V gene: TRBV5-4; clone size: NA; CDR3 protein: CASSLYGPQRLYGYTF; CDR3 DNA: TGTGCCAGCAGCTTGTATGGTCCCCAGAGGCTCTATGGCTACACCTTC
J gene: TRBJ1-1; D gene: NA; CDR3 length: 14; V gene: TRBV7-3; clone size: NA; CDR3 protein: CASSLTRTNTEAFF; CDR3 DNA: TGTGCCAGCAGCTTAACGAGGACTAACACTGAAGCTTTCTTT
J gene: TRBJ1-5; D gene: TRBD1; CDR3 length: 16; V gene: TRBV30; clone size: NA; CDR3 protein: CAWSGGTGQIGQPQHF; CDR3 DNA: TGTGCCTGGAGTGGGGGGACAGGGCAGATTGGTCAGCCCCAGCATTTT
J gene: TRBJ2-5; D gene: TRBD2; CDR3 length: 15; V gene: TRBV15; clone size: NA; CDR3 protein: CATSRAQRDQETQYF; CDR3 DNA: TGTGCCACCAGCAGGGCCCAGCGGGATCAAGAGACCCAGTACTTC
J gene: TRBJ1-3; D gene: TRBD1; CDR3 length: 18; V gene: TRBV5-1; clone size: NA; CDR3 protein: CASSSTGTAKSSGNTIYF; CDR3 DNA: TGCGCCAGCAGCTCTACCGGGACAGCTAAGAGCTCTGGAAACACCATATATTTT
J gene: TRBJ1-1; D gene: NA; CDR3 length: 13; V gene: TRBV4-1; clone size: NA; CDR3 protein: CASSPPIRTEAFF; CDR3 DNA: TGCGCCAGCAGCCCCCCAATCCGGACTGAAGCTTTCTTT
J gene: TRBJ1-2; D gene: TRBD1; CDR3 length: 14; V gene: TRBV2; clone size: NA; CDR3 protein: CASRARTGGHGYTF; CDR3 DNA: TGTGCCAGCAGGGCCCGAACAGGGGGCCATGGCTACACCTTC
J gene: TRBJ1-1; D gene: NA; CDR3 length: 17; V gene: TRBV21-1; clone size: NA; CDR3 protein: CASSKDALGGARTEAFF; CDR3 DNA: TGTGCCAGCAGCAAAGACGCCCTCGGGGGGGCACGCACTGAAGCTTTCTTT
J gene: TRBJ2-3; D gene: NA; CDR3 length: 16; V gene: TRBV5-1; clone size: NA; CDR3 protein: CASSLAGGGGTDTQYF; CDR3 DNA: TGCGCCAGCAGCTTGGCCGGTGGGGGCGGCACAGATACGCAGTATTTT
J gene: TRBJ2-1; D gene: NA; CDR3 length: 13; V gene: TRBV24-1; clone size: NA; CDR3 protein: CATSFGASNEQFF; CDR3 DNA: TGTGCCACCAGTTTTGGGGCCAGCAATGAGCAGTTCTTC
J gene: TRBJ2-2; D gene: NA; CDR3 length: 13; V gene: TRBV19; clone size: once; CDR3 protein: CASNTGNTGELFF; CDR3 DNA: TGTGCCAGTAATACAGGAAACACCGGGGAGCTGTTTTTT
J gene: TRBJ1-1; D gene: TRBD1; CDR3 length: 14; V gene: TRBV19; clone size: NA; CDR3 protein: CASYLGQGTPEAFF; CDR3 DNA: TGTGCCAGTTATCTAGGACAGGGGACCCCTGAAGCTTTCTTT
J gene: TRBJ1-5; D gene: NA; CDR3 length: 16; V gene: TRBV24-1; clone size: once; CDR3 protein: CATSDLGPGPNQPQHF; CDR3 DNA: TGTGCCACCAGTGATTTAGGCCCAGGGCCCAATCAGCCCCAGCATTTT
J gene: TRBJ2-1; D gene: NA; CDR3 length: 13; V gene: TRBV11-3; clone size: NA; CDR3 protein: CASSPRSANEQFF; CDR3 DNA: TGTGCCAGCAGCCCTCGCAGTGCCAATGAGCAGTTCTTC
J gene: TRBJ2-4; D gene: TRBD1; CDR3 length: 15; V gene: TRBV5-5; clone size: NA; CDR3 protein: CASSPARQGTNIQYF; CDR3 DNA: TGTGCCAGCAGTCCGGCGCGACAGGGGACGAACATTCAGTACTTC
J gene: TRBJ2-1; D gene: TRBD2; CDR3 length: 18; V gene: TRBV5-1; clone size: NA; CDR3 protein: CASSSGLAGPSSYNEQFF; CDR3 DNA: TGCGCCAGCAGCTCGGGACTAGCGGGCCCGAGCTCCTACAATGAGCAGTTCTTC
J gene: TRBJ2-2; D gene: TRBD2; CDR3 length: 16; V gene: TRBV19; clone size: NA; CDR3 protein: CASSGTSGGLTGELFF; CDR3 DNA: TGTGCCAGTAGCGGGACTAGCGGGGGCCTCACCGGGGAGCTGTTTTTT
J gene: TRBJ1-1; D gene: TRBD1; CDR3 length: 13; V gene: TRBV3-1/TRBV3-2; clone size: once; CDR3 protein: CASSPRGHTEAFF; CDR3 DNA: TGTGCCAGCAGTCCAAGGGGGCATACAGAAGCTTTCTTT
J gene: TRBJ2-7; D gene: NA; CDR3 length: 12; V gene: TRBV2; clone size: once; CDR3 protein: CASSEGGVEQYF; CDR3 DNA: TGTGCCAGCAGTGAAGGCGGAGTCGAGCAGTACTTC